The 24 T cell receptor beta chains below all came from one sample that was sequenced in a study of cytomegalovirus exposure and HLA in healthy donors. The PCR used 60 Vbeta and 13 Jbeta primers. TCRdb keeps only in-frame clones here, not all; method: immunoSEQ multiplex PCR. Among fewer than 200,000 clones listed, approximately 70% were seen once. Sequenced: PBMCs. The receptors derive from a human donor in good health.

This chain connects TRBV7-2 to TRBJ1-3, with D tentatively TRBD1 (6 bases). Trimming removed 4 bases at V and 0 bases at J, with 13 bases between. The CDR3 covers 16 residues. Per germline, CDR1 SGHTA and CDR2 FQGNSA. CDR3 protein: CASSWDIHRSGNTIYF. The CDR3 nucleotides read TGTGCCAGCAGCTGGGACATTCATCGCTCTGGAAACACCATATATTTT.

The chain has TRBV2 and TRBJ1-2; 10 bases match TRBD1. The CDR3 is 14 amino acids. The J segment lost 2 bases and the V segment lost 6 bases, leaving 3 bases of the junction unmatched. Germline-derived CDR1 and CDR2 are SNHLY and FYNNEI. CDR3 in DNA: TGTGCCAGCAGAGGACAGGGGGTCAACTATGGCTACACCTTC. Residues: CASRGQGVNYGYTF.

The CDR3 is CASSLNGQGKGYGYTF. The CDR3 coding sequence is TGTGCCAGCAGCCTTAACGGACAGGGTAAAGGCTATGGCTACACCTTC. The chain employs TRBV7-3 and TRBJ1-2, with 8 bases identical to TRBD1. The V gene's germline CDR1 is SGHTA and CDR2 FQGTGA. The V and J ends lost 5 bases and 4 bases, in that order; junction bases with no gene match: 12. This CDR3 spans 16 amino acids.

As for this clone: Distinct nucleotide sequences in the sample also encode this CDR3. The CDR3: CASSGQGTNTGELFF. CDR3 nucleotides: TGTGCCAGCTCAGGGCAGGGGACCAACACCGGGGAGCTGTTTTTT. V is TRBV18 and J is TRBJ2-2, with D possibly TRBD1 on 6 matching bases. V dropped 5 bases and J dropped 2 bases, with 12 bases sitting between them. This CDR3 comprises 15 residues. Germline V gene data show CDR1 as KGHSH and CDR2 as LQKENI.

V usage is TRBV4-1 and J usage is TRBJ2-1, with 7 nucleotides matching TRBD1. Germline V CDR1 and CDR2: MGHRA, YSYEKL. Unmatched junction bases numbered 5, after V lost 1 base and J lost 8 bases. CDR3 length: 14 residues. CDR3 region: CASSQGVGGYEQFF. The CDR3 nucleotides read TGCGCCAGCAGCCAAGGTGTAGGGGGCTATGAGCAGTTCTTC.

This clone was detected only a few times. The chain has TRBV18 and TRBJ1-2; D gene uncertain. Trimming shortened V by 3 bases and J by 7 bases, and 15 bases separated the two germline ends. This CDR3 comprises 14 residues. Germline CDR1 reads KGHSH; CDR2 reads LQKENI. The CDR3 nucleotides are TGTGCCAGCTCACCGTCCGGTCTCTCGGGTGGCTACACCTTC. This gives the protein CASSPSGLSGGYTF.

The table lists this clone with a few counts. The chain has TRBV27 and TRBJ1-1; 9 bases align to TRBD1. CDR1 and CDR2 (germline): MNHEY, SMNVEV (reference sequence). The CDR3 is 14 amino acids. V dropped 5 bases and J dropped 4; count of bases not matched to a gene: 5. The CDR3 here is CASSTLTGGTEAFF. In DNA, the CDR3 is TGTGCCAGCAGTACATTGACAGGGGGCACTGAAGCTTTCTTT.

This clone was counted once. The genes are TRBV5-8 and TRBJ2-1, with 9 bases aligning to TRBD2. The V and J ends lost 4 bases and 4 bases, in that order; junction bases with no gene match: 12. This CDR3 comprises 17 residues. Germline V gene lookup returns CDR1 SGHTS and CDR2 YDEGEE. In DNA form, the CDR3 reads TGTGCCAGCAGCCGCGGGCGAGGCGGGGGGGCTTACAATGAGCAGTTCTTC. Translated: CASSRGRGGGAYNEQFF.

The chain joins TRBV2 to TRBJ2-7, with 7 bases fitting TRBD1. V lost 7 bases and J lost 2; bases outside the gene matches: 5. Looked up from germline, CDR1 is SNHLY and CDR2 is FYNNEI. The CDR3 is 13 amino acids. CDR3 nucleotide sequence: TGTGCCAGCACGGGACAGCTAGCCTACGAGCAGTACTTC. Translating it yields CASTGQLAYEQYF. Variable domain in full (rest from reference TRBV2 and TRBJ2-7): EPEVTQTPSHQVTQMGQEVILRCVPISNHLYFYWYRQILGQKVEFLVSFYNNEISEKSEIFDDQFSVERPDGSNFTLKIRSTKLEDSAMYFCASTGQLAYEQYFGPGTRLTVT.

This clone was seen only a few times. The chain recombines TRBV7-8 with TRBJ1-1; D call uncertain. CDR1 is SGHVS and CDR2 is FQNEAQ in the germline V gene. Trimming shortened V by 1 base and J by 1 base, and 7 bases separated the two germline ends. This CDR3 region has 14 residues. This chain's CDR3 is CASSLGLRNTEAFF. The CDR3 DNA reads TGTGCCAGCAGCTTAGGGCTCCGGAACACTGAAGCTTTCTTT. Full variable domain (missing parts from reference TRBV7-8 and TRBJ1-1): GAGVSQSPRYKVAKRGQDVALRCDPISGHVSLFWYQQALGQGPEFLTYFQNEAQLDKSGLPSDRFFAERPEGSVSTLKIQRTQQEDSAVYLCASSLGLRNTEAFFGQGTRLTVV.

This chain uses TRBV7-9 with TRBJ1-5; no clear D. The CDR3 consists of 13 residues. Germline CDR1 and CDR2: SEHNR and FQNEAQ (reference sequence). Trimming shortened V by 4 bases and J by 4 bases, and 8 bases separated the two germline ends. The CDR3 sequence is CASSSNINQPQHF. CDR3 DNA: TGTGCCAGCAGCTCCAACATTAATCAGCCCCAGCATTTT.

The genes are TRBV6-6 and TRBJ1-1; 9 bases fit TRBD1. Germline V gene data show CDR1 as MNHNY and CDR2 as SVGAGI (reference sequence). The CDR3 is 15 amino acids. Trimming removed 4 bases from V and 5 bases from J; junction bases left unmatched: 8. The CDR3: CASSSRGQGGTEAFF. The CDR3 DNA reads TGTGCCAGCAGTTCCCGGGGACAGGGAGGAACTGAAGCTTTCTTT.

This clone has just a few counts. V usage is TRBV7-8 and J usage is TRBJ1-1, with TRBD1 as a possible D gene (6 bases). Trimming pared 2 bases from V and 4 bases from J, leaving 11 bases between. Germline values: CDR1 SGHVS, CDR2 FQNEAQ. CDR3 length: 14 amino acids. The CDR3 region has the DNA TGTGCCAGCAGCTTAAAACAGGGTCCCACTGAAGCTTTCTTT. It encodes CASSLKQGPTEAFF.

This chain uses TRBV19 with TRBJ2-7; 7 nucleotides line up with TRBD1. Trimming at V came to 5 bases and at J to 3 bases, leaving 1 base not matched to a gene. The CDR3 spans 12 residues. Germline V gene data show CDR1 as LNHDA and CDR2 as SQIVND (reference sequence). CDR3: CASSPGGYEQYF. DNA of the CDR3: TGTGCCAGTAGTCCAGGGGGCTACGAGCAGTACTTC.

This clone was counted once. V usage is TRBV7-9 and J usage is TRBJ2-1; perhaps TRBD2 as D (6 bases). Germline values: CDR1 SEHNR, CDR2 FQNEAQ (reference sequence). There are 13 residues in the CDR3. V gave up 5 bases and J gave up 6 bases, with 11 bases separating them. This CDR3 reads CASSPGGSNEQFF. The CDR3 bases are TGTGCCAGCAGCCCCGGAGGGAGCAATGAGCAGTTCTTC.

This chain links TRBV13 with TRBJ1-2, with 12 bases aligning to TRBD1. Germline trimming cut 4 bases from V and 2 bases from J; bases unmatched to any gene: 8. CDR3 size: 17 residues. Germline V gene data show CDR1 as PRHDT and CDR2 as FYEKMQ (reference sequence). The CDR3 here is CASSSFGTGGHNYGYTF. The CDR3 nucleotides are TGTGCCAGCAGCTCGTTTGGGACAGGGGGCCACAACTATGGCTACACCTTC.

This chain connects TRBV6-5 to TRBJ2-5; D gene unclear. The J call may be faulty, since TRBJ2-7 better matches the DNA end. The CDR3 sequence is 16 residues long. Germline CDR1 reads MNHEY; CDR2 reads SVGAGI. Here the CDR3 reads CASSYSIYSLSYEQYF. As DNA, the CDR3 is TGTGCCAGCAGTTACTCGATCTACAGCCTATCCTACGAGCAGTACTTC.

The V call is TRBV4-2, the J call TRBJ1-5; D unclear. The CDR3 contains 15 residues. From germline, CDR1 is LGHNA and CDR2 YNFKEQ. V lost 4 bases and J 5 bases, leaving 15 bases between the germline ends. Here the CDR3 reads CASSLEGSDHQPQHF. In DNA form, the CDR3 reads TGTGCCAGCAGCCTGGAGGGTTCGGATCATCAGCCCCAGCATTTT.

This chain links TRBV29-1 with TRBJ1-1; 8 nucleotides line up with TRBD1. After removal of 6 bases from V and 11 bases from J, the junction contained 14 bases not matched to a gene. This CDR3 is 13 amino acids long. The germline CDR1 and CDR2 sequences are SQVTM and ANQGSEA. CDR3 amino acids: CSVSTGGRSDAFF. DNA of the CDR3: TGCAGCGTGTCAACAGGGGGTAGATCGGACGCTTTCTTT.

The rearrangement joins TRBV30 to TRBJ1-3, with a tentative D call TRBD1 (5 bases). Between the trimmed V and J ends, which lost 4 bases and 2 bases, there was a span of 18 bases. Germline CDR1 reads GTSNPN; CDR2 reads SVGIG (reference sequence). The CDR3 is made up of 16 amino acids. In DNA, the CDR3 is TGTGCCTGGAAACACACGGGGGACGTAACTGGAAACACCATATATTTT. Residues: CAWKHTGDVTGNTIYF.

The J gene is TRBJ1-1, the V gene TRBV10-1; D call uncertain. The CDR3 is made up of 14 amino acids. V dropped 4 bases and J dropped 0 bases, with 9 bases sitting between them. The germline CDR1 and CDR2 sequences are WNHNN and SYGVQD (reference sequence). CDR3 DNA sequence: TGCGCCAGCAGTGGGGAGGGATTGAACACTGAAGCTTTCTTT. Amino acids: CASSGEGLNTEAFF.

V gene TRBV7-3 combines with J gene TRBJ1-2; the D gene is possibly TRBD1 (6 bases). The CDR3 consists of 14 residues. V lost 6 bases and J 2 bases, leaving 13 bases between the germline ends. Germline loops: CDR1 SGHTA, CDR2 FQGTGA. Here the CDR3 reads CASRPPGQNYGYTF. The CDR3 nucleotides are TGTGCCAGCAGGCCCCCTGGACAGAACTATGGCTACACCTTC.

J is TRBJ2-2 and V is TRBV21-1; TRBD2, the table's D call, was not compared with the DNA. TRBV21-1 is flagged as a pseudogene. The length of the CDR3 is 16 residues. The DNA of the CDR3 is TGTGCCAATGAGACTCCGGGACTGGCGAACACCGGGGAGCTGTTTTTT. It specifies CANETPGLANTGELFF.

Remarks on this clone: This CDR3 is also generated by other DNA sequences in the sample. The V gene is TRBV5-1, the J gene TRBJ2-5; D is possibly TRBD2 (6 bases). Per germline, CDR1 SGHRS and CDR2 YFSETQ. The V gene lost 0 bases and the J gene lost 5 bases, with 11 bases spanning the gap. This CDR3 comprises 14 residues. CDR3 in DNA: TGCGCCAGCAGCTTGGCCGGAGGAGGGGAGACCCAGTACTTC. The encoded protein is CASSLAGGGETQYF. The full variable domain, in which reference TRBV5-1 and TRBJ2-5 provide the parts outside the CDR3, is KAGVTQTPRYLIKTRGQQVTLSCSPISGHRSVSWYQQTPGQGLQFLFEYFSETQRNKGNFPGRFSGRQFSNSRSEMNVSTLELGDSALYLCASSLAGGGETQYFGPGTRLLVL.